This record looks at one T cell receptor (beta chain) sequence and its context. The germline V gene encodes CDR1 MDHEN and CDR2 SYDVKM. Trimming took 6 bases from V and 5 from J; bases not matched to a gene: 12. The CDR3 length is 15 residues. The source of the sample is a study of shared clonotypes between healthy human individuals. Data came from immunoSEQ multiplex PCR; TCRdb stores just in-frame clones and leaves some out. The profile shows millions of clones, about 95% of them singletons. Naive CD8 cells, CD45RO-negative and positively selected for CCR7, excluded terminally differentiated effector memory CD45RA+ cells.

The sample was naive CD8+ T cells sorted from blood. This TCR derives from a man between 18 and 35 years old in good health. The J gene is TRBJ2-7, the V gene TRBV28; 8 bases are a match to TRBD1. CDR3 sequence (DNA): TGTGCCAGCAGCCCCGGGACAGGCGCTTGGGACGAGCAGTACTTC. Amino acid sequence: CASSPGTGAWDEQYF.